A selection of T cell receptor beta chains follows, all from one sample in a study of blood T cell repertoires in COVID-19. This table comes from immunoSEQ multiplex PCR, and its TCRdb copy is limited to in-frame clones, with some not included. The sample has some 250,000 clones; over 75% are singletons. The sequencing sample was made of peripheral blood. These receptors all come from a woman older than 75 with acute or convalescent COVID-19. Each CDR3 is given without its conserved first and last residue. Size is stated for part of the rows, as once, few or many counts, or as a class when the clone is expanded.

clone_size | v_call | cdr3_aa
. | TRBV5-1 | ASSLALSLAGGADTQY
. | TRBV13 | ASSSFGSSPYEQY
. | TRBV4-1 | ASSQEAESNQPQH
. | TRBV3-1/TRBV3-2 | ASSQSGGKQY
. | TRBV6-5 | ASRPTSEDRTQY
. | TRBV9 | ASSVQSGGADTQY
few | TRBV11-2 | ASSLGPGTGGTEAF
. | TRBV9 | ASKGSGNTIY
. | TRBV12-5 | ASGGPGGPQETQY
once | TRBV5-3 | ARSLVSQANSPLH
. | TRBV11-2 | ASSLRTAGSGYT
. | TRBV7-3 | ASSPELASFGYT
. | TRBV6-5 | ASSPGDGSYNEQF
. | TRBV5-4 | ASSLKGLAGTGELF
. | TRBV29-1 | SVALGTATYGYT
. | TRBV5-1 | ASSLGQGPGANVLT
. | TRBV27 | ASSLDRQDQPQH
. | TRBV11-2 | ASSLGQGIGGANVLT
. | TRBV10-3 | AISDNNEQF
once | TRBV19 | ASSMVLSPQH
few | TRBV4-2 | ASSQDAGGIYNEQF
. | TRBV4-1 | ASSQDLVGSRPLH
few | TRBV12-3/TRBV12-4 | ASTLDRDTEAF
. | TRBV6-6 | ASSPQTGVRTYEQY
. | TRBV4-1 | ASSQVPGTSYNEQF
. | TRBV5-5 | ASSPGWDRSPKAYGYT
. | TRBV30 | AWSVGQGHYGYT
. | TRBV29-1 | SVDRGSGNEQY
. | TRBV7-2 | ASSLAAGPHSGNTIY
. | TRBV3-1/TRBV3-2 | ASSQELPGSSLNEKLF
. | TRBV2 | ASRDLGQFSGNTIY
. | TRBV24-1 | ATSDPVQGEIEQY
. | TRBV2 | ASSDDSYEQY
many | TRBV9 | ASSVEERGTDTQY
. | TRBV14 | ASSLSGPREKLF
once | TRBV6-5 | ASSYGPGEKLF
. | TRBV11-2 | ASSLALPEEQF
. | TRBV2 | ASSRDRGMWEQY
. | TRBV25-1 | ASSEGGAETQY
once | TRBV15 | ATSRDRGLSEKLF
many | TRBV3-1/TRBV3-2 | ASSRSQGSGNTIY
few | TRBV10-1 | ASSDGARPTGELF
. | TRBV28 | ASSYAGQQETQY
once | TRBV5-1 | ASSLVASGRNSNTGELF
. | TRBV21-1 | ASSARQRGKAGTSGSEQF
. | TRBV4-1 | ASSQRGVGTQHSPLH
. | TRBV4-2 | ASSQELRGFYNEQF
once | TRBV15 | ATSRPTDFDYGYT
. | TRBV30 | AWSSQTGATYFYEQY
. | TRBV3-1/TRBV3-2 | ASSPTSGRANEQF
. | TRBV10-3 | AIKKTGANGGYT